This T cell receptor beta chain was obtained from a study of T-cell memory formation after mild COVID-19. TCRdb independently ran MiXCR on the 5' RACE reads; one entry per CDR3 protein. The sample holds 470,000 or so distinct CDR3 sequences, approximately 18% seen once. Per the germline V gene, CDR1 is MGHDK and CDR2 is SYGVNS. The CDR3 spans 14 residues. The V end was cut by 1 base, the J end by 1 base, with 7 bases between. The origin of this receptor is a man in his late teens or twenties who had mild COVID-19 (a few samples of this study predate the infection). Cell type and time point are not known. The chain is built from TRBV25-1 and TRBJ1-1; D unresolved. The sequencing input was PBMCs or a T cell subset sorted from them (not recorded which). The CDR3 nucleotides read TGTGCCAGCAGTGAATGGAACGGGAACACTGAAGCTTTCTTT. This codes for CASSEWNGNTEAFF.